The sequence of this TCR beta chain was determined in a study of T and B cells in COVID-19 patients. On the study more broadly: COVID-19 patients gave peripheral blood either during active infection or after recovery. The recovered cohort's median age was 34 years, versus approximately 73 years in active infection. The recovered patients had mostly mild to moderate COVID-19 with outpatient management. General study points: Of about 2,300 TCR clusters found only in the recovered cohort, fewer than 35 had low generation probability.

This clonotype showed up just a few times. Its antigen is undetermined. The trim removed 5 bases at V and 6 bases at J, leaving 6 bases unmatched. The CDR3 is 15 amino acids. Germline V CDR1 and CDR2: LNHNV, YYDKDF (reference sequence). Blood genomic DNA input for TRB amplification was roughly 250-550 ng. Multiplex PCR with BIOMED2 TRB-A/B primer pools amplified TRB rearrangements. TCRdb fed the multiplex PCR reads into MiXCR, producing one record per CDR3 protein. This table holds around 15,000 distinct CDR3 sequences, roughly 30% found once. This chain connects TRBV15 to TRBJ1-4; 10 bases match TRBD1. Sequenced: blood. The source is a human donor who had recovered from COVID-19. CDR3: CATSRRTGGDEKLFF. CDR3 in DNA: TGTGCCACCAGCCGCCGGACAGGGGGGGATGAAAAACTGTTTTTT.